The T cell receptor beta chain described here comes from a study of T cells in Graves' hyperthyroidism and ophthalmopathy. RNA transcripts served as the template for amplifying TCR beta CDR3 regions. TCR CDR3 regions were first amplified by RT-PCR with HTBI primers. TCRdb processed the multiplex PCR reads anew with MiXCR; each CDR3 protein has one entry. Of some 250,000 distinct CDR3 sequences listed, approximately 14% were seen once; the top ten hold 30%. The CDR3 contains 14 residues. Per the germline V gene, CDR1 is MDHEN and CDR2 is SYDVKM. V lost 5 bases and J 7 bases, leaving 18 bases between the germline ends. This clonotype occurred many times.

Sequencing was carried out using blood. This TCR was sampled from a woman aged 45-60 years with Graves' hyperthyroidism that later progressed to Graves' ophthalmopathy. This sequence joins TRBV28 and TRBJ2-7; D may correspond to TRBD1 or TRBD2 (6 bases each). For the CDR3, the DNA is TGTGCCAGCAGTCCACCGGGGAAGGGGGGTGAGCAGTACTTC. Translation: CASSPPGKGGEQYF.